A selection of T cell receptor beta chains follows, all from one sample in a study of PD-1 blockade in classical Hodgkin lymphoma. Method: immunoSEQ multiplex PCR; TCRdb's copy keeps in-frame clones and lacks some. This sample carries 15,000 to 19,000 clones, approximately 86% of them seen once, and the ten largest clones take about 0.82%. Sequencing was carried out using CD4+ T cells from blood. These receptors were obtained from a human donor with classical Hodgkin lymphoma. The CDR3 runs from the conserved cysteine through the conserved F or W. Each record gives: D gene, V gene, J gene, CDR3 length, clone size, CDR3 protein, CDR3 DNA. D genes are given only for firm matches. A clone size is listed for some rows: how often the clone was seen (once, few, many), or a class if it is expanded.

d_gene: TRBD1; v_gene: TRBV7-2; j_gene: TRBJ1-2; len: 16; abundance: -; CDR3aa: CASSFDRGTFNYGYTF; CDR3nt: TGTGCCAGCAGCTTTGACAGGGGCACCTTTAACTATGGCTACACCTTC
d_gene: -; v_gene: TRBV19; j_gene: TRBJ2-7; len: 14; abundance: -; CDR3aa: CASSSTSFYYEQYF; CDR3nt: TGTGCCAGTAGTTCGACCTCTTTCTACTACGAGCAGTACTTC
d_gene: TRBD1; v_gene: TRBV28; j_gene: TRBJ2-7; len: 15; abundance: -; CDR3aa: CASTAVGQGVNEQYF; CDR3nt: TGTGCCAGCACCGCCGTGGGACAGGGAGTCAACGAGCAGTACTTC
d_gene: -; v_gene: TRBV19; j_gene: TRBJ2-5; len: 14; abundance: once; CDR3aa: CASSPLGFQETQYF; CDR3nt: TGTGCCAGTAGTCCTCTCGGGTTCCAAGAGACCCAGTACTTC
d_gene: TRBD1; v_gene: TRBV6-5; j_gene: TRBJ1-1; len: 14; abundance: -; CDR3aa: CASSEGQLNTEAFF; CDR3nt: TGTGCCAGCAGCGAGGGACAGTTGAACACTGAAGCTTTCTTT
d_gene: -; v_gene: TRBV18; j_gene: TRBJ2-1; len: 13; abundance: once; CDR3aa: CASSPYSPNEQFF; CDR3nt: TGTGCCAGCTCACCATACTCACCCAATGAGCAGTTCTTC
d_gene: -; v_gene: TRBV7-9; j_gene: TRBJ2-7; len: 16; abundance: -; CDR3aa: CASSLKFGPSSYEQYF; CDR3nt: TGTGCCAGCAGCTTAAAGTTCGGGCCGAGCTCCTACGAGCAGTACTTC
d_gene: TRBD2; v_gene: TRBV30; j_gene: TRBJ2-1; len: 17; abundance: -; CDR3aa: CAWSVPSAGGPYNEQFF; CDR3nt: TGTGCCTGGAGTGTACCTTCAGCGGGAGGGCCCTACAATGAGCAGTTCTTC
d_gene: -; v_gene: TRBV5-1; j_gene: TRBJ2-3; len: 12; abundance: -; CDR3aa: CASSFGPDTQYF; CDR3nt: TGCGCCAGCAGCTTCGGACCAGATACGCAGTATTTT
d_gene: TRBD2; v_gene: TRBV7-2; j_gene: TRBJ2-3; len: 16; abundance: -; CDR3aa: CASSLEGGLAGGEKYF; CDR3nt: TGTGCCAGCAGCTTAGAAGGTGGGCTAGCGGGCGGGGAGAAGTATTTT
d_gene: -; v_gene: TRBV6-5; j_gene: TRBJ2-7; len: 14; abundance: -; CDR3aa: CASARGDWPYEQYF; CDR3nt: TGTGCCAGCGCAAGGGGGGACTGGCCCTACGAGCAGTACTTC
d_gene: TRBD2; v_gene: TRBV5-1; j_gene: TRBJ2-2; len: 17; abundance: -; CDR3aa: CASIPGLAGVVPGELFF; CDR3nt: TGCGCCAGCATTCCAGGACTAGCGGGAGTGGTCCCCGGGGAGCTGTTTTTT
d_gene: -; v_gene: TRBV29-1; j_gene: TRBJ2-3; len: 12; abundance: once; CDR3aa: CSVEQGTDTQYF; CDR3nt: TGCAGCGTTGAACAGGGTACAGATACGCAGTATTTT
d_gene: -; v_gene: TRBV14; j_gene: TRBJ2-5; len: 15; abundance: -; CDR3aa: CASSQDRARWETQYF; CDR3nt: TGTGCCAGCAGCCAAGATCGCGCTAGGTGGGAGACCCAGTACTTC
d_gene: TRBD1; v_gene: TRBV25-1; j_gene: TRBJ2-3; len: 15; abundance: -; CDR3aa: CASSSRGQITDTQYF; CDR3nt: TGTGCCAGCAGTTCGAGGGGGCAGATCACAGATACGCAGTATTTT
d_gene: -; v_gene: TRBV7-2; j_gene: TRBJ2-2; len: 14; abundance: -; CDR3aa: CASSLLANTGELFF; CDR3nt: TGTGCCAGCAGCTTACTGGCGAACACCGGGGAGCTGTTTTTT
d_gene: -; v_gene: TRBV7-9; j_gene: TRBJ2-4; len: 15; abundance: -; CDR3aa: CASSALRDIKNIQYF; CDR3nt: TGTGCCAGCAGCGCTCTCCGGGACATCAAAAACATTCAGTACTTC
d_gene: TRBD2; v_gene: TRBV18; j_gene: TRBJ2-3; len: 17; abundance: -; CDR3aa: CASSIAGKGSSTDTQYF; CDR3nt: TGTGCCAGCTCAATAGCGGGAAAGGGCAGCAGCACAGATACGCAGTATTTT
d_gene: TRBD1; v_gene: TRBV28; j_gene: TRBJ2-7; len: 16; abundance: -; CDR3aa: CASGLTGGAKSREQYF; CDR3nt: TGTGCCAGCGGTTTGACAGGGGGCGCGAAATCTCGCGAGCAGTACTTC
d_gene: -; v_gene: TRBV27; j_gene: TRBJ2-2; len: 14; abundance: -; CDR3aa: CASSVVAGTGELFF; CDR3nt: TGTGCCAGCAGTGTGGTCGCCGGCACCGGGGAGCTGTTTTTT
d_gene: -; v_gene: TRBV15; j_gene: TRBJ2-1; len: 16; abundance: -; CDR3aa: CATSSGTGSSYNEQFF; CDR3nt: TGTGCCACCAGCAGTGGGACTGGAAGCTCCTACAATGAGCAGTTCTTC
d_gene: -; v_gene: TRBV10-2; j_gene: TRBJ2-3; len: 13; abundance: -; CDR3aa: CASSTQGPDTQYF; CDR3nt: TGCGCCAGCAGTACACAGGGTCCAGATACGCAGTATTTT
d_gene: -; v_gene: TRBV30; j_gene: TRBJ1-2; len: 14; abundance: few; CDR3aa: CAWSVLTGYGGYTF; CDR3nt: TGTGCCTGGAGTGTACTTACAGGGTATGGAGGATACACCTTC
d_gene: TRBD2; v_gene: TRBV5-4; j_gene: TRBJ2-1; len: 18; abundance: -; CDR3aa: CASRPTSGSREGSNEQFF; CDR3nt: TGTGCCAGCAGACCGACTAGCGGGAGCCGAGAGGGGTCCAATGAGCAGTTCTTC
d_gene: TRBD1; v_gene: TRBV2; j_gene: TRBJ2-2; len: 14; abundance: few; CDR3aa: CASDGTGGTGELFF; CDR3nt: TGTGCCAGCGACGGGACAGGGGGCACCGGGGAGCTGTTTTTT
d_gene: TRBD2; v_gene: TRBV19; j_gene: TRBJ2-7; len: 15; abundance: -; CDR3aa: CASSVTSGRANEQYF; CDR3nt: TGTGCCAGTAGTGTAACTAGCGGGAGGGCCAACGAGCAGTACTTC
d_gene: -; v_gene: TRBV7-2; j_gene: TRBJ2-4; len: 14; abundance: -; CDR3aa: CASSPQTEKNIQYF; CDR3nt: TGTGCCAGCAGCCCCCAGACTGAAAAAAACATTCAGTACTTC
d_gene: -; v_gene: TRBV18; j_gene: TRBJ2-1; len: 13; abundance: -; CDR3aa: CASSEGRLNEQFF; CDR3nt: TGTGCCAGCTCAGAGGGTCGCCTAAATGAGCAGTTCTTC
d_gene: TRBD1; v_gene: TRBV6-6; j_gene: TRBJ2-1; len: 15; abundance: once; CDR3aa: CASSYSAGGGNEQFF; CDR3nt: TGTGCCAGCAGTTACTCGGCAGGGGGTGGGAATGAGCAGTTCTTC
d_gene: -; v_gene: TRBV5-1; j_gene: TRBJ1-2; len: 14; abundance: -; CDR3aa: CASSLGGLTYGYTF; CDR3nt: TGCGCCAGCAGCTTGGGTGGGCTCACCTATGGCTACACCTTC
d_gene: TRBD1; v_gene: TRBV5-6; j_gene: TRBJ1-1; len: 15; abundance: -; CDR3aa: CASRVGDRVNTEAFF; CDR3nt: TGTGCCAGCAGGGTTGGGGACAGAGTGAACACTGAAGCTTTCTTT
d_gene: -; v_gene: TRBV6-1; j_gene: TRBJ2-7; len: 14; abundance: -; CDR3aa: CASSESGRGYEQYF; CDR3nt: TGTGCCAGCAGTGAATCAGGCAGGGGCTACGAGCAGTACTTC
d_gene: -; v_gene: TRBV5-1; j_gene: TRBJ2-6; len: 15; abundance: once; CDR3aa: CASSLETSGANVLTF; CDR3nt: TGCGCCAGCAGCTTGGAGACCTCTGGGGCCAACGTCCTGACTTTC
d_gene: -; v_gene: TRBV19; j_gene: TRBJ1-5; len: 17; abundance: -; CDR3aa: CASTPTGQQFSNQPQHF; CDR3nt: TGTGCCAGTACCCCAACCGGGCAGCAATTTAGCAATCAGCCCCAGCATTTT
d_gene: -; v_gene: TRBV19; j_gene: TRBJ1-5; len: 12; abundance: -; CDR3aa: CARVRGWQPQHF; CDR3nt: TGTGCCAGGGTTCGGGGATGGCAGCCCCAGCATTTT
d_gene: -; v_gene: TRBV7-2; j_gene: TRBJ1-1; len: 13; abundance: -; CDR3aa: CASSLGGYLGAFF; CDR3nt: TGTGCCAGCAGCTTAGGCGGCTACCTCGGAGCTTTCTTT
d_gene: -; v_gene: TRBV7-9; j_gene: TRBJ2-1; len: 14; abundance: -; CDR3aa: CASGIGRQNNEQFF; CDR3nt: TGTGCCAGCGGAATTGGGAGACAGAACAATGAGCAGTTCTTC
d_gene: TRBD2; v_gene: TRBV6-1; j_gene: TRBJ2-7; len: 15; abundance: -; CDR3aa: CASSEELAGGRKQYF; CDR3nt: TGTGCCAGCAGTGAGGAACTAGCGGGAGGGCGGAAGCAGTACTTC
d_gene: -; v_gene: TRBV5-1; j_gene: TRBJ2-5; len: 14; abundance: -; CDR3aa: CASSTKTGAETQYF; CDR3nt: TGCGCCAGCAGCACCAAGACAGGAGCGGAGACCCAGTACTTC
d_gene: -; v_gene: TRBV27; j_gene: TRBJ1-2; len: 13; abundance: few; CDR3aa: CASSLRENYGYTF; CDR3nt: TGTGCCAGCAGTTTAAGGGAGAACTATGGCTACACCTTC
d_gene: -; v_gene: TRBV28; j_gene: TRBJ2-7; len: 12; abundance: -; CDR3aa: CASSLRGWEQYF; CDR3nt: TGTGCCAGCAGTCTTCGGGGTTGGGAGCAGTACTTC
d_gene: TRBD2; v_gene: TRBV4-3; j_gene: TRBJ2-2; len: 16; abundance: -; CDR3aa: CASSHSRTSGSGELFF; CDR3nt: TGCGCCAGCAGCCACAGTAGGACTAGCGGGAGCGGGGAGCTGTTTTTT
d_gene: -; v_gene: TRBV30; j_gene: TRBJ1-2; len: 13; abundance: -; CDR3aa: CAWRGRNGYGYTF; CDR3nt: TGTGCCTGGAGGGGACGTAATGGGTATGGCTACACCTTC
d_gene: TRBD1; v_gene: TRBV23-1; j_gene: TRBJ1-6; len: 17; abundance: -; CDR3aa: CASSQLVTGGRHSPLHF; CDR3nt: TGCGCCAGCAGTCAACTTGTGACAGGGGGGCGGCATTCACCCCTCCACTTT
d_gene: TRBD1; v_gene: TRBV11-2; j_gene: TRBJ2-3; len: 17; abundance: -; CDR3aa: CASSRTPGDRGSDTQYF; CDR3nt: TGTGCCAGCAGCCGGACCCCCGGGGACAGGGGGTCGGATACGCAGTATTTT
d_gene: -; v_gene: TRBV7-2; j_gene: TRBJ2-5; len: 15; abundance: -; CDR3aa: CASSSEGQGQETQYF; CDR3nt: TGTGCCAGCAGCAGCGAGGGGCAGGGGCAAGAGACCCAGTACTTC
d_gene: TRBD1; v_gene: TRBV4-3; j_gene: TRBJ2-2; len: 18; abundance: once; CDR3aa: CASSRLLPGQGYAGELFF; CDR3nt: TGCGCCAGCAGCCGGTTACTACCGGGACAGGGTTACGCCGGGGAGCTGTTTTTT